The 20 T cell receptor beta chains presented below share a single source sample, sequenced in a study of T cells in Graves' hyperthyroidism and ophthalmopathy. Amplified regions were TCR beta CDR3 sequences from RNA transcripts. Primed by the HTBI set, a first-round RT-PCR was run on the TCR CDR3. TCRdb used MiXCR to reprocess the multiplex PCR reads, holding one entry per CDR3 protein. The repertoire consists of 500,000 or so distinct CDR3 sequences, with approximately 17% occurring once and the leading ten covering under 20%. Sequencing was performed on blood. Receptor source: a woman aged 18-30 years with Graves' ophthalmopathy.

This clonotype appeared many times. The rearrangement links TRBV10-3 to TRBJ2-1, with D maybe TRBD1 (5 bases). This CDR3 region has 13 residues. In germline, CDR1 is ENHRY, CDR2 SYGVKD. Trimming took 10 bases from V and 0 from J, leaving 10 bases between them. In DNA form, the CDR3 reads TGTGCCACCGGACACGGCTCCTACAATGAGCAGTTCTTC. This gives the protein CATGHGSYNEQFF.

The J gene is TRBJ2-6, the V gene TRBV5-1, with unresolved D. V lost 0 bases and J 0 bases, leaving 4 bases between the germline ends. This CDR3 comprises 15 residues. Germline CDR1 SGHRS, CDR2 YFSETQ. In nucleotides, the CDR3 is TGCGCCAGCAGCTTGGGGCTCTCTGGGGCCAACGTCCTGACTTTC. The encoded protein is CASSLGLSGANVLTF. Looking up the rest from reference TRBV5-1 and TRBJ2-6 gives the full variable domain: KAGVTQTPRYLIKTRGQQVTLSCSPISGHRSVSWYQQTPGQGLQFLFEYFSETQRNKGNFPGRFSGRQFSNSRSEMNVSTLELGDSALYLCASSLGLSGANVLTFGAGSRLTVL.

V gene TRBV9 combines with J gene TRBJ1-6; TRBD1 is a possible D gene (6 bases). The CDR3 has 13 residues. CDR1 is SGDLS, CDR2 YYNGEE, per germline. Trimming shortened V by 1 base and J by 10 bases, and 9 bases separated the two germline ends. CDR3 protein: CASSVLGASPLHF. Here the CDR3 DNA reads TGTGCCAGCAGCGTATTGGGGGCGTCACCCCTCCACTTT.

This chain joins TRBV6-1 and TRBJ2-7; TRBD1 matches at 7 bases. Trimming cost V 11 bases and J 3 bases; bases outside gene matches: 10. The CDR3 runs 13 residues. Germline V gene sequence: CDR1 MNHNS, CDR2 SASEGT. The CDR3 region is CAPLRDRNYEQYF. In DNA, the CDR3 is TGTGCCCCACTCCGGGACAGAAACTACGAGCAGTACTTC.

This clonotype was picked up a small number of times. The V call is TRBV5-6, the J call TRBJ2-3; a possible D gene is TRBD2 (5 bases). V lost 4 bases and J 0 bases, leaving 18 bases between the germline ends. The V gene's germline CDR1 is SGHDT and CDR2 YYEEEE. The CDR3 sequence is 17 residues long. The DNA of the CDR3 is TGTGCCAGCAGCCCATGGACTGACGAACCTAGCACAGATACGCAGTATTTT. Translation: CASSPWTDEPSTDTQYF.

This clonotype was counted ten times or more. The rearrangement uses TRBV18 and TRBJ1-4; 9 bases line up with TRBD1. Germline trimming cut 0 bases from V and 7 bases from J; bases unmatched to any gene: 6. This CDR3 is 16 amino acids long. The germline V gene encodes CDR1 KGHSH and CDR2 LQKENI. CDR3 region: CASSPPIQGASEKLFF. The DNA for the CDR3 is TGTGCCAGCTCACCACCGATACAGGGGGCGTCTGAAAAACTGTTTTTT. Complete variable domain (other parts from reference TRBV18 and TRBJ1-4): NAGVMQNPRHLVRRRGQEARLRCSPMKGHSHVYWYRQLPEEGLKFMVYLQKENIIDESGMPKERFSAEFPKEGPSILRIQQVVRGDSAAYFCASSPPIQGASEKLFFGSGTQLSVL.

This clonotype has a count of ten or more. V and J are TRBV13 and TRBJ2-3; D is perhaps TRBD1 (6 bases). V dropped 0 bases and J dropped 4 bases, with 11 bases sitting between them. Germline CDR1 PRHDT, CDR2 FYEKMQ (reference sequence). The CDR3 runs 15 residues. CDR3 amino acids: CASSLGLGAADTQYF. Written as DNA, the CDR3 is TGTGCCAGCAGCTTAGGCCTGGGGGCTGCAGATACGCAGTATTTT.

This chain joins TRBV19 and TRBJ1-2; D ambiguous. The CDR3 consists of 15 residues. V dropped 0 bases and J dropped 3 bases, with 11 bases sitting between them. CDR1 is LNHDA, CDR2 SQIVND, per germline (reference sequence). CDR3 nucleotide sequence: TGTGCCAGTAGTATAGAGCCCGCCCGGGACTATGGCTACACCTTC. Protein product: CASSIEPARDYGYTF.

This sequence joins TRBV20-1 and TRBJ1-2; no clear D gene. The CDR3 is made up of 15 amino acids. The V gene lost 0 bases and the J gene lost 1 base, with 12 bases spanning the gap. Per germline, CDR1 DFQATT and CDR2 SNEGSKA (reference sequence). The CDR3 loop reads CSARDKMRSNYGYTF. DNA of the CDR3: TGCAGTGCTAGAGATAAAATGCGAAGTAACTATGGCTACACCTTC.

The chain links TRBV30 to TRBJ2-5; 7 positions agree with TRBD1. V shed 3 bases, J shed 2 bases, and the junction held 3 bases outside the gene matches. The CDR3 extends over 13 amino acids. Looked up from germline, CDR1 is GTSNPN and CDR2 is SVGIG (reference sequence). The CDR3 region has the DNA TGTGCCTGGAGCAGGGACAGTCAAGAGACCCAGTACTTC. Translated: CAWSRDSQETQYF.

This clonotype was observed a handful of times. The rearrangement links TRBV7-9 to TRBJ2-5, with D unclear. V was shortened by 5 bases and J by 5 bases, with 18 bases between the two germline ends. Germline CDR1 is SEHNR and CDR2 is FQNEAQ (reference sequence). This CDR3 has 15 residues. In DNA form, the CDR3 reads TGTGCCAGCAGCCCAAAGAGTGCGGCGGTGGAGACCCAGTACTTC. Translation gives CASSPKSAAVETQYF.

The V gene is TRBV29-1, the J gene TRBJ2-7; 8 bases line up with TRBD1. Germline V gene sequence: CDR1 SQVTM, CDR2 ANQGSEA. V dropped 2 bases and J dropped 1; count of bases not matched to a gene: 4. This CDR3 is 14 amino acids long. CDR3 in DNA: TGCAGCGTTGAAAGGCGACAGGGGTCCTACGAGCAGTACTTC. It is translated as CSVERRQGSYEQYF.

This clonotype was seen repeatedly, ten times or more. The V and J genes are TRBV9 and TRBJ2-7, with 10 positions matching TRBD2. Germline lookup yields CDR1 SGDLS and CDR2 YYNGEE. J lost 7 bases, V lost 0 bases, and 7 bases had no gene match. The CDR3 extends over 15 amino acids. The CDR3 reads CASSVASGGVGEQYF. DNA for the CDR3: TGTGCCAGCAGCGTAGCCAGCGGGGGGGTAGGAGAGCAGTACTTC.

Details on this clonotype: The junction does not match germline at one end; this may be a read error. In nucleotides, the CDR3 is TGTGCTAGCAGCCCCCAGGGGTTTGGCAATGAGCAGTTCTTC. It is translated as CASSPQGFGNEQFF. The chain couples TRBV7-7 to TRBJ2-1, with TRBD1 as a possible D gene (6 bases). The CDR3 is 14 amino acids. The germline V gene encodes CDR1 SSHAT and CDR2 FNYEAQ (reference sequence).

V is TRBV30 and J is TRBJ2-2, with unresolved D. V was shortened by 0 bases and J by 0 bases, with 5 bases between the two germline ends. CDR1 GTSNPN and CDR2 SVGIG come from the germline V gene (reference sequence). The CDR3 consists of 14 residues. The chain's CDR3 is CAWSVHPNTGELFF. DNA for the CDR3: TGTGCCTGGAGTGTACACCCGAACACCGGGGAGCTGTTTTTT.

This clonotype has only a few counts. The chain uses TRBV6-1 and TRBJ2-2, with TRBD1 matching 10 bases. Germline V gives CDR1 MNHNS, CDR2 SASEGT. This CDR3 is 15 amino acids long. J gave up 6 bases and V 6 bases, and 7 bases lay outside the gene matches. The CDR3 DNA sequence: TGTGCCAGCAGACTCGACAGGGGGCAGGCCGGGGAGCTGTTTTTT. Translated, it gives CASRLDRGQAGELFF.

This clonotype has a handful of counts. The V and J genes are TRBV2 and TRBJ2-6; D gene unclear. V was pared by 3 bases and J by 2 bases, with 8 bases between. This CDR3 is 15 amino acids long. Looked up from germline, CDR1 is SNHLY and CDR2 is FYNNEI. DNA for the CDR3: TGTGCCAGCAGTGACCCCCTCCCTGGGGCCAACGTCCTGACTTTC. Translating it yields CASSDPLPGANVLTF.

This clonotype came up many times. This chain links TRBV24-1 with TRBJ2-1, with no clear D. The CDR3 covers 16 residues. Germline lookup yields CDR1 KGHDR and CDR2 SFDVKD. Trimming took off 4 bases at V and 7 bases at J, with 19 bases between the two ends. The CDR3 region has the DNA TGTGCCACCAGTGACCCCCTTCGTGAGTTAGAGAATGAGCAGTTCTTC. Translation: CATSDPLRELENEQFF.

Points on this clonotype: A read error may be the cause here, since a much bigger clone is one base away. CDR3: CASSHGQRSHGQFF. CDR3 coding DNA: TGTGCCAGCAGCCACGGACAGCGTTCTCATGGGCAGTTCTTC. The rearrangement uses TRBV3-1 and TRBJ2-1; D may be TRBD1 (6 bases). V lost 3 bases and J 12 bases, leaving 18 bases between the germline ends. The CDR3 loop spans 14 amino acids. Germline loops: CDR1 LGHDT, CDR2 YNNKEL (reference sequence).

The chain carries TRBV29-1 and TRBJ1-1, with D unclear. Deletions cut 4 bases from V and 5 bases from J, with 11 bases between. From germline, CDR1 is SQVTM and CDR2 ANQGSEA. The CDR3 has 12 residues. CDR3 nucleotide sequence: TGCAGCGTTGCAACCGGGGAAACTGAAGCTTTCTTT. As protein: CSVATGETEAFF.